The sequence of this T cell receptor beta chain was determined in a study of T cell clones after liver transplantation (dated 2019 in TCRdb). Regarding the study in general: The samples were obtained from ITN030ST, a randomized trial that attempted immunosuppression withdrawal within 2 years after liver transplantation. The studied cohort comprised 8 liver transplant recipients, 3 classified as tolerant and 5 as non-tolerant. Third party-reactive TCRbeta sequences from pre-transplant MLRs were also identified as an antigen-independent comparator for donor-reactive sequences. No induction therapy was given to the subjects, and standard immunosuppression was administered until randomization at 12-24 months post-transplant. Tolerance was defined as complete immunosuppression withdrawal for at least one year with no rise in liver enzymes beyond twice the upper limit of normal. Donor-reactive T cell clones were identified by TCRbeta sequencing after a pre-transplant mixed lymphocyte reaction and then tracked in post-transplant blood. Blood samples were collected pre-transplant, pre-randomization before withdrawal, and post-randomization after either complete withdrawal or failed withdrawal. Of the eight recipients, a few were HCV-positive, while the remaining recipients had been transplanted for non-autoimmune, non-viral indications.

The CDR3 measures 12 amino acids from cysteine to phenylalanine. Here the CDR3 DNA is all that survives: 36 bases in frame from base 1. The germline V gene gives CDR1 as SQVTM and CDR2 as ANQGSEA. V loses 4 bases of germline sequence and J loses 6 bases, and the interval between the two ends is 9 bases. Using immunoSEQ, frozen genomic DNA was subjected to high-throughput TCRbeta CDR3 sequencing, a process that included PCR amplification, mapping, bias correction and internal controls. On the authors' methods: Only productive rearrangements were retained, with each unique TCRbeta sequence defined by its CDR3 nucleotide sequence together with its V and J gene. For a sequence to be called donor-reactive, it needed a frequency of at least 0.01% and at least 5-fold expansion in CFSE-low cells compared with unstimulated pre-transplant cells. To ensure at least 90% detection power, minimum frequency thresholds were set for each subject based on that subject's lowest-template unstimulated sample. Repertoire turnover was measured by Jensen-Shannon divergence between the top 1000 TCRbeta sequences post- and pre-transplant. Two-sided Fisher's exact tests were used to test for changes in the detection of donor-reactive sequences. The table comes from immuneACCESS by way of TCRdb, which keeps in-frame sequences with V and J called. Part of the clones is missing from these tables; in studies checked, under half for an unresolved V gene and the rest for unknown reasons. That table supplies the V and J calls and clone size; D and trimming were determined from the DNA. The sample has roughly 65,000 clones on record, around 92% of them singletons. Of the sample, over 0.9% is held by the ten largest clones.

General findings and caveats noted by the study authors: After accounting for repertoire turnover, donor-reactive detection was significantly reduced in 7 of 8 subjects for CD4 and 8 of 8 for CD8. Without allograft tissue specimens, donor-reactive T cells may have migrated into the graft rather than being deleted. Low numbers of available donor cells limited the measurable donor-reactive repertoire in a couple of subjects. Conclusions were preliminary, limited by small, heterogeneous patient numbers and non-standardized post-transplant time points. Donor-reactive sequences declined more than third party-reactive ones, suggesting partial antigen-specific deletion unrelated to withdrawal success. Circulating donor-reactive CD4 TCRbeta sequences fell significantly post-transplant in 5 of 8 subjects, irrespective of tolerance or HCV status.

Unstimulated PBMCs, after thawing, were stained for CD3, CD4 and CD8 and then FACS-sorted into CD3+CD4+ and CD3+CD8+ populations. Each of the 8 studied subjects was randomized to immunosuppression withdrawal. The Qiagen DNeasy Blood and Tissue Kit was used to isolate genomic DNA. About this clone: The antigen it recognizes is unknown. No qualities accompany the bases; no much larger clone lies one base away.

This chain is built from TRBV29-1 and TRBJ2-2, with the D gene too uncertain to name. This receptor was identified in a human patient who received a liver transplant. Donor T cells from the graft may be present among the T cells after a transplant. Source: CD4+ T cells from blood, taken less than 28 months after liver transplant. The encoded CDR3 is CSVASGPGELFF. The nucleotide sequence is given as TGCAGCGTTGCATCGGGCCCCGGGGAGCTGTTTTTT.